Presented here are 26 T cell receptor beta chains from one specimen sequenced in a study of blood T cell repertoires in COVID-19. Assay: immunoSEQ multiplex PCR; the TCRdb copy retains only in-frame clones and omits some. The sample carries under 450,000 clones, roughly 90% recorded once. Material: peripheral blood. The source is a woman in her sixties or seventies with COVID-19, enrolled during active disease.

Written as DNA, the CDR3 is TGTGCCTGGAGTTTCCAACTAGCGGGGGGCACAGATACGCAGTATTTT. It translates to CAWSFQLAGGTDTQYF. The rearrangement joins TRBV30 to TRBJ2-3; 11 bases agree with TRBD2. There are 16 residues in the CDR3. Trimming cost V 2 bases and J 1 base; bases outside gene matches: 5. Germline V gene sequence: CDR1 GTSNPN, CDR2 SVGIG (reference sequence). Using reference TRBV30 and TRBJ2-3 for the parts outside the CDR3, the full variable domain is SQTIHQWPATLVQPVGSPLSLECTVEGTSNPNLYWYRQAAGRGLQLLFYSVGIGQISSEVPQNLSASRPQDRQFILSSKKLLLSDSGFYLCAWSFQLAGGTDTQYFGPGTRLTVL.

This chain connects TRBV24-1 to TRBJ2-5; 12 positions agree with TRBD2. The V gene's germline CDR1 is KGHDR and CDR2 SFDVKD. This CDR3 region has 17 residues. Unmatched junction bases numbered 14, after V lost 6 bases and J lost 7 bases. For the CDR3, the DNA is TGTGCCACCAGTCCTCGAGAGACTAGCGGGGGCCCACCGACCCAGTACTTC. This codes for CATSPRETSGGPPTQYF.

The chain is built from TRBV30 and TRBJ1-5; D might be TRBD1 (6 bases). This CDR3 contains 13 residues. Germline-derived CDR1 and CDR2 are GTSNPN and SVGIG (reference sequence). Trimming cost V 5 bases and J 3 bases, with 11 bases left between them. The CDR3 reads CAWANRDNQPQHF. In DNA form, the CDR3 reads TGTGCCTGGGCGAACAGGGACAATCAGCCCCAGCATTTT.

The V gene is TRBV6-2 or TRBV6-3, the J gene TRBJ1-1, with 8 bases identical to TRBD1. The CDR3 contains 16 residues. V lost 5 bases to trimming and J lost 1 base; unmatched junction nucleotides: 9. Germline V CDR1 and CDR2: MNHEY, SVGEGT. The CDR3 DNA sequence: TGTGCCAGCAGTATGGGACAGGCTATAGGGAACACTGAAGCTTTCTTT. This codes for CASSMGQAIGNTEAFF.

The chain recombines TRBV25-1 with TRBJ1-6; D is unresolved. This CDR3 region has 14 residues. Germline values: CDR1 MGHDK, CDR2 SYGVNS. The V and J ends lost 5 bases and 13 bases respectively, with 18 bases between them. The CDR3 region has the DNA TGTGCCAGCAGTCCCGCTGGGAGTCGGTGGCCCCTCCACTTT. Amino acid sequence: CASSPAGSRWPLHF.

In DNA form, the CDR3 reads TGTGCCAGTAGTATAGCACAGGGGGCTGAAGCTTTCTTT. Its translation: CASSIAQGAEAFF. V usage is TRBV19 and J usage is TRBJ1-1, with 8 nucleotides matching TRBD1. CDR1 is LNHDA and CDR2 is SQIVND in the germline V gene (reference sequence). The CDR3 spans 13 residues. V dropped 1 base and J dropped 6; count of bases not matched to a gene: 1.

The chain couples TRBV5-8 to TRBJ1-5; possibly TRBD1 for D (6 bases). This CDR3 spans 16 amino acids. V was shortened by 0 bases and J by 4 bases, with 14 bases between the two germline ends. The V gene's germline CDR1 is SGHTS and CDR2 YDEGEE. This CDR3 is CASSLGKRTVNQPQHF. CDR3 bases: TGTGCCAGCAGCTTGGGAAAACGGACAGTTAATCAGCCCCAGCATTTT.

The V gene is TRBV7-9, the J gene TRBJ2-1; 9 positions agree with TRBD2. Trimming at V came to 1 base and at J to 4 bases, leaving 2 bases not matched to a gene. This CDR3 is 15 amino acids long. Germline CDR1 is SEHNR and CDR2 is FQNEAQ (reference sequence). In nucleotides, the CDR3 is TGTGCCAGCAGCTTAGGGCTAGCGGGGTACAATGAGCAGTTCTTC. Its translation is CASSLGLAGYNEQFF.

V gene TRBV6-6 combines with J gene TRBJ2-5, with 10 nucleotides matching TRBD2. This CDR3 has 16 residues. Trimming took 0 bases from V and 5 from J; bases not matched to a gene: 6. The germline V gene encodes CDR1 MNHNY and CDR2 SVGAGI (reference sequence). CDR3 coding DNA: TGTGCCAGCAGTTACTCAACTAGCGGGGAGGGGGAGACCCAGTACTTC. Translation: CASSYSTSGEGETQYF.

This chain joins TRBV4-2 and TRBJ2-7; D perhaps matches TRBD1 (5 bases). The V gene lost 0 bases and the J gene lost 3 bases, with 12 bases spanning the gap. From germline, CDR1 is LGHNA and CDR2 YNFKEQ. CDR3 length equals 15 residues. The CDR3 DNA is TGTGCCAGCAGCCAAGAAGGCAGCAGGGACTACGAGCAGTACTTC. Amino acids: CASSQEGSRDYEQYF.

This clone has a handful of counts. This chain joins TRBV12-5 and TRBJ2-2, with D tentatively TRBD2 (7 bases). Trimming shortened V by 9 bases and J by 7 bases, and 15 bases separated the two germline ends. The length of the CDR3 is 13 residues. Germline loops: CDR1 LGHNT, CDR2 FRNRAP. In DNA, the CDR3 is TGTGCTAGCCATCGGGGGGCCGTCGGGGAGCTGTTTTTT. Translating gives CASHRGAVGELFF.

This clone appeared once. This chain joins TRBV15 and TRBJ1-2; D is unclear. The V end was cut by 0 bases, the J end by 0 bases, with 11 bases between. The CDR3 extends over 16 amino acids. The germline V gene has CDR1 LNHNV and CDR2 YYDKDF (reference sequence). CDR3 in amino acids: CATSRDLAGANYGYTF. Written as DNA, the CDR3 is TGTGCCACCAGCAGAGATCTGGCGGGAGCTAACTATGGCTACACCTTC.

This clone was counted a few times. The V call is TRBV14, the J call TRBJ1-2, with D unclear. Germline values: CDR1 SGHDN, CDR2 FVKESK. V lost 2 bases to trimming and J lost 4 bases, with 8 bases between them. CDR3 length equals 13 residues. CDR3 sequence: CASSQTEIYGYTF. CDR3 bases: TGTGCCAGCAGCCAAACAGAAATCTATGGCTACACCTTC.

Concerning this clone itself: Being one base from a much bigger clone, this may be a read error. The J gene is TRBJ2-7, the V gene TRBV3-1 (or the pseudogene TRBV3-2), with TRBD2 identical over 8 bases. The CDR3 length is 15 residues. Germline CDR1 is LGHDT and CDR2 is YNNKEL (reference sequence). With 1 base clipped from V and 9 bases from J, the junction kept 11 bases outside the gene matches. The CDR3 region has the DNA TGTGCCAGCAGCCAAGCGGGGCGCGGGGGGCGGTGGCAGTACTTC. Protein product: CASSQAGRGGRWQYF.

V is TRBV7-2 and J is TRBJ1-2; D ambiguous. V was clipped by 5 bases and J by 0 bases, with 13 bases between them. Germline CDR1 and CDR2: SGHTA and FQGNSA. The CDR3 has 15 residues. The CDR3 sequence: CASSPRLDSNYGYTF. CDR3 in DNA: TGTGCCAGCAGCCCACGACTAGATTCTAACTATGGCTACACCTTC.

The gene calls are TRBV13 and TRBJ2-2, with a weak D call TRBD1 (6 bases). The CDR3 sequence is 17 residues long. V was trimmed by 3 bases and J by 1 base, leaving 15 bases between them. Germline V gives CDR1 PRHDT, CDR2 FYEKMQ (reference sequence). In DNA form, the CDR3 reads TGTGCCAGCAGCTTCAACCGGGACACCAAGAACACCGGGGAGCTGTTTTTT. It yields the protein CASSFNRDTKNTGELFF.

This clone was detected a few times. The gene calls are TRBV10-3 and TRBJ1-3, with 7 bases matching TRBD1. The junction had 10 bases not matched to a gene; V was cut back by 6 bases and J by 2 bases. Germline V CDR1 and CDR2: ENHRY, SYGVKD. The CDR3 has 16 residues. The CDR3 reads CAIRDQRQGPGNTIYF. The CDR3 DNA is TGTGCCATCAGGGACCAAAGACAGGGCCCTGGAAACACCATATATTTT.

CDR3 region: CASMAGAPETQYF. CDR3 in DNA: TGTGCCAGCATGGCGGGGGCTCCAGAGACCCAGTACTTC. The V and J genes are TRBV2 and TRBJ2-5, with D maybe TRBD2 (7 bases). This CDR3 has 13 amino acids. V dropped 7 bases and J dropped 4 bases, with 13 bases sitting between them. Germline CDR1 reads SNHLY; CDR2 reads FYNNEI.

This clone was seen a few times. The chain has TRBV6-2 or TRBV6-3 and TRBJ2-7; 12 bases are shared with TRBD2. The CDR3 runs to 15 residues. Germline CDR1 and CDR2: MNHEY and SVGEGT. Losses at the gene ends were 4 bases for V and 3 bases for J; bases not matched to a gene: 4. CDR3 nucleotide sequence: TGTGCCAGCAGTTTCCGACTAGCGGGGGTCTACGAGCAGTACTTC. This translates into CASSFRLAGVYEQYF.

V and J are TRBV18 and TRBJ1-5; D is ambiguous. Trimming removed 0 bases from V and 0 bases from J, with 9 bases in between. The CDR3 is 16 amino acids. The germline CDR1 and CDR2 sequences are KGHSH and LQKENI. CDR3 sequence reads: CASSPPRDYSNQPQHF. The DNA of the CDR3 is TGTGCCAGCTCACCACCGAGGGATTATAGCAATCAGCCCCAGCATTTT.

This chain joins TRBV30 and TRBJ1-6; possible D gene TRBD1, 5 bases. This CDR3 is built from 14 residues. Trimming removed 0 bases from V and 5 bases from J, with 8 bases in between. Germline V gives CDR1 GTSNPN, CDR2 SVGIG (reference sequence). CDR3 protein: CAWSVSRDNSPLHF. Written as DNA, the CDR3 is TGTGCCTGGAGTGTGTCCAGGGATAATTCACCCCTCCACTTT.

This clone was recorded once. This chain uses TRBV7-8 with TRBJ2-5; D possibly corresponds to TRBD2 (5 bases). Germline-derived CDR1 and CDR2 are SGHVS and FQNEAQ. This CDR3 comprises 15 residues. With 5 bases removed from V and 2 bases from J, the gap between germline ends came to 15 bases. Here the CDR3 reads CASSPVSGIQETQYF. DNA of the CDR3: TGTGCCAGCAGCCCGGTTTCGGGGATTCAAGAGACCCAGTACTTC.

The rearrangement joins TRBV7-4 to TRBJ2-2; a weak D match, TRBD2 (6 bases). The CDR3 loop spans 14 amino acids. The germline V and J ends were trimmed by 5 bases and 4 bases, with 11 bases remaining between them. The germline gives CDR1 SGHVT, CDR2 SQSDAQ. CDR3 amino acids: CASSPRGVTGELFF. Here the CDR3 DNA reads TGTGCCAGCAGCCCGCGGGGCGTCACCGGGGAGCTGTTTTTT.

The chain joins TRBV2 to TRBJ1-3; D call uncertain. The V gene lost 4 bases and the J gene lost 4 bases, with 17 bases spanning the gap. The germline V gene encodes CDR1 SNHLY and CDR2 FYNNEI. There are 16 residues in the CDR3. CDR3 residues: CASSGPKRGGGNTIYF. In DNA form, the CDR3 reads TGTGCCAGCAGTGGGCCAAAACGGGGTGGAGGAAACACCATATATTTT.

V usage is TRBV9 and J usage is TRBJ2-7, with D hard to call. Deletions cut 4 bases from V and 2 bases from J, with 13 bases between. This CDR3 has 14 residues. Germline V lookup: CDR1 SGDLS, CDR2 YYNGEE. The CDR3 loop reads CASSSTTQTYEQYF. The CDR3 DNA reads TGTGCCAGCAGCTCGACGACACAGACCTACGAGCAGTACTTC.

The chain has TRBV6-5 and TRBJ1-6; D is uncertain. The CDR3 loop spans 14 amino acids. Germline V gives CDR1 MNHEY, CDR2 SVGAGI. Trimming left V 5 bases short and J 12 bases short, with 17 bases between. The chain's CDR3 is CASSIDKVAGPLHF. The DNA of the CDR3 is TGTGCCAGCAGTATAGACAAAGTCGCGGGACCCCTCCACTTT.